The 13 T cell receptor beta chains presented below share a single source sample, sequenced in a study of cytomegalovirus exposure and HLA in healthy donors. Primers: 60 Vbeta forward and 13 Jbeta reverse. Clones were read by immunoSEQ multiplex PCR, and TCRdb kept only the in-frame ones, dropping some. The sample contains approximately 150,000 clones, around three quarters of which appear only once. Sequencing was done on a sample of PBMCs. These receptors came from a man aged 40-49 years in good health and CMV-seronegative.

The CDR3 region has the DNA TGCGCCAGCAGCTTACTGACAGGGTCAAGTTATGGCTACACCTTC. Amino acid sequence: CASSLLTGSSYGYTF. The V and J genes are TRBV5-1 and TRBJ1-2; 7 positions agree with TRBD1. Trimming cost V 2 bases and J 5 bases; bases outside gene matches: 9. There are 15 residues in the CDR3. Germline CDR1 SGHRS, CDR2 YFSETQ.

V is TRBV19 and J is TRBJ2-7; 8 bases are shared with TRBD2. CDR3 length: 15 amino acids. V was pared by 3 bases and J by 2 bases, with 6 bases of the junction left unmatched. Germline V gene lookup returns CDR1 LNHDA and CDR2 SQIVND (reference sequence). CDR3 DNA: TGTGCCAGTAGTATCGGGGGGGCCAACCCCTACGAGCAGTACTTC. It encodes CASSIGGANPYEQYF.

This clone was recorded a few times. The chain combines TRBV9 with TRBJ2-7, with D possibly matching TRBD2 (5 bases). The CDR3 runs 14 residues. V was clipped by 4 bases and J by 3 bases, with 14 bases between them. Per the germline V gene, CDR1 is SGDLS and CDR2 is YYNGEE. The CDR3 protein is CASSPREGSYEQYF. In nucleotides, the CDR3 is TGTGCCAGCAGCCCCCGAGAGGGCAGCTACGAGCAGTACTTC. Looking up the rest from reference TRBV9 and TRBJ2-7 gives the full variable domain: DSGVTQTPKHLITATGQRVTLRCSPRSGDLSVYWYQQSLDQGLQFLIQYYNGEERAKGNILERFSAQQFPDLHSELNLSSLELGDSALYFCASSPREGSYEQYFGPGTRLTVT.

This clone was counted between two and nine times. Sequence at one end of the junction differs from germline and may be a read error. The DNA of the CDR3 is TGTGCCAGCAGCATAGCGGGACAGGAGACCCAGTACTTC. This gives the protein CASSIAGQETQYF. The rearrangement uses TRBV7-9 and TRBJ2-5; TRBD2 might be the D (8 bases). The CDR3 spans 13 residues. CDR1 and CDR2 (germline): SEHNR, FQNEAQ (reference sequence).

The gene calls are TRBV5-1 and TRBJ1-5; D not certain. Trimming took off 2 bases at V and 7 bases at J, with 13 bases between the two ends. CDR1 SGHRS and CDR2 YFSETQ come from the germline V gene. There are 14 residues in the CDR3. The CDR3 loop reads CASSLTEGRQPQHF. CDR3 DNA sequence: TGCGCCAGCAGCTTAACAGAGGGTCGACAGCCCCAGCATTTT.

As concerns this clone: Its ends do not fully match the called genes, so a read error is possible. V and J are TRBV2 and TRBJ2-4, with D perhaps TRBD2 (6 bases). Per germline, CDR1 SNHLY and CDR2 FYNNEI. This CDR3 spans 14 amino acids. CDR3 nucleotide sequence: TGTGCCAGCAGTGTGGAGGGTAGCGAAAACAGTCAGTACTTC. Translating it yields CASSVEGSENSQYF.

The V call is TRBV9, the J call TRBJ2-3, with 14 bases matching TRBD2. The CDR3 contains 19 residues. V gave up 0 bases and J gave up 2 bases; unmatched junction bases: 8. Germline CDR1 is SGDLS and CDR2 is YYNGEE. The CDR3 DNA follows: TGTGCCAGCAGCGTAGAAGGGACTAGCGGGGGAAGGAACACAGATACGCAGTATTTT. Translated, it gives CASSVEGTSGGRNTDTQYF. Based on the CDR3 plus reference TRBV9 and TRBJ2-3, the full variable domain is DSGVTQTPKHLITATGQRVTLRCSPRSGDLSVYWYQQSLDQGLQFLIQYYNGEERAKGNILERFSAQQFPDLHSELNLSSLELGDSALYFCASSVEGTSGGRNTDTQYFGPGTRLTVL.

This chain joins TRBV14 and TRBJ1-1; 8 bases agree with TRBD1. V shed 0 bases, J shed 12 bases, and the junction held 12 bases outside the gene matches. Germline lookup yields CDR1 SGHDN and CDR2 FVKESK. This CDR3 spans 15 amino acids. CDR3 bases: TGTGCCAGCAGCCAAGATATGGGGACAGGCCCGGGGACTTTCTTT. Amino acids: CASSQDMGTGPGTFF.

CDR3 bases: TGTGCCAGCAGCGTAGTTTCAGCGGGAGTCTACAATGAGCAGTTCTTC. This sequence encodes CASSVVSAGVYNEQFF. The chain uses TRBV9 and TRBJ2-1, with TRBD2 identical over 8 bases. Trimming removed 0 bases from V and 3 bases from J; junction bases left unmatched: 5. This CDR3 contains 16 residues. Germline CDR1 reads SGDLS; CDR2 reads YYNGEE.

This chain joins TRBV5-1 and TRBJ2-7; 7 bases map to TRBD1. Per the germline V gene, CDR1 is SGHRS and CDR2 is YFSETQ. The CDR3 loop spans 15 amino acids. The V gene end was trimmed by 4 bases and the J gene end by 1 base; junction bases not matched to a gene: 8. The DNA for the CDR3 is TGCGCCAGCAGCGCCACAGGGGTGGTTTCCTACGAGCAGTACTTC. Protein sequence: CASSATGVVSYEQYF.

As for this clone: Sequence at one end of the junction differs from germline and may be a read error. The chain recombines TRBV7-9 with TRBJ2-1, with TRBD2 identical over 8 bases. This CDR3 spans 16 amino acids. Germline CDR1 is SEHNR and CDR2 is FQNEAQ (reference sequence). The CDR3 DNA follows: TGTTCCAGCAGGGATACTAGCGGCCTCTCCTACAATGAGCAGTTCTTC. Residues: CSSRDTSGLSYNEQFF. Full variable domain (outside the CDR3, taken from reference TRBV7-9 and TRBJ2-1): DTGVSQNPRHKITKRGQNVTFRCDPISEHNRLYWYRQTLGQGPEFLTYFQNEAQLEKSRLLSDRFSAERPKGSFSTLEIQRTEQGDSAMYLCSSRDTSGLSYNEQFFGPGTRLTVL.

The V and J genes are TRBV7-9 and TRBJ1-3, with D unresolved. The CDR3 has 16 amino acids. From germline, CDR1 is SEHNR and CDR2 FQNEAQ (reference sequence). The V end lost 0 bases, the J end lost 2 bases, and 11 bases lay between the germline ends. The chain's CDR3 is CASSLALQVPGNTIYF. CDR3 DNA: TGTGCCAGCAGCTTAGCGCTTCAGGTGCCTGGAAACACCATATATTTT.

The chain links TRBV2 to TRBJ2-7; 12 bases align to TRBD2. The CDR3 contains 16 residues. CDR1 is SNHLY, CDR2 FYNNEI, per germline. Trimming took 2 bases from V and 7 from J; bases not matched to a gene: 9. Written as DNA, the CDR3 is TGTGCCAGCAGTGAATTGGCTAGCGGGAGGGCAGGGGAGCAGTACGTC. As protein: CASSELASGRAGEQYV.